Each of the 6 T cell receptor beta chains below was sequenced from the same sample in a study of CD4 T cells in relation to SARS-CoV-2 and coronaviruses. The assay was immunoSEQ multiplex PCR, and TCRdb's table has in-frame clones only and misses some. The sample holds some 38,000 clones; roughly 80% are singletons and the top ten take roughly 20%. What these receptors recognize is not known. What was sequenced was memory CD4+ T cells from PBMCs, cultured in vitro. Receptor source: an adult with COVID-19.

This chain connects TRBV9 to TRBJ1-6; weak D call: TRBD1 (6 bases). The CDR3 spans 16 residues. Trimming cost V 3 bases and J 3 bases, with 13 bases left between them. Germline V gives CDR1 SGDLS, CDR2 YYNGEE. The CDR3 sequence is CASSATDRIYNSPLHF. The CDR3 bases are TGTGCCAGCAGCGCAACGGACAGAATCTATAATTCACCCCTCCACTTT.

This chain connects TRBV2 to TRBJ2-7; no definite D call. The germline V and J ends were trimmed by 3 bases and 3 bases, with 3 bases remaining between them. Germline CDR1 reads SNHLY; CDR2 reads FYNNEI. This CDR3 has 11 residues. The CDR3 here is CASSDIYEQYF. DNA for the CDR3: TGTGCCAGCAGTGATATCTACGAGCAGTACTTC.

The V and J genes are TRBV7-2 and TRBJ2-1; a possible D gene is TRBD2 (6 bases). Germline V CDR1 and CDR2: SGHTA, FQGNSA. CDR3 length equals 14 residues. V was cut by 1 base and J by 9 bases, with 13 bases left in between. CDR3 DNA: TGTGCCAGCAGCTTAGGGTCCACTAGCACTGAGCAGTTCTTC. This translates into CASSLGSTSTEQFF.

The chain links TRBV10-1 to TRBJ1-3; maybe TRBD1 (6 bases). Trimming left V 7 bases short and J 2 bases short, with 12 bases between. The CDR3 runs 14 residues. CDR1 and CDR2 from the germline V gene are WNHNN and SYGVQD (reference sequence). The CDR3 coding sequence is TGCGCCAGCACTGCAGGGACACCTGGAAACACCATATATTTT. This gives the protein CASTAGTPGNTIYF.

This clone showed up just a few times. This chain uses TRBV5-8 with TRBJ2-5; D is perhaps TRBD1 or TRBD2 (5 bases each). Germline V CDR1 and CDR2: SGHTS, YDEGEE. Trimming cost V 4 bases and J 1 base, with 8 bases left between them. This CDR3 has 13 residues. In DNA form, the CDR3 reads TGTGCCAGCAGCCCCGGGACCCAAGAGACCCAGTACTTC. Its translation: CASSPGTQETQYF.

A few counts support this clone. V is TRBV9 and J is TRBJ2-7; TRBD1 is a possible D gene (5 bases). This CDR3 contains 15 residues. Trimming took off 0 bases at V and 6 bases at J, with 16 bases between the two ends. Per germline, CDR1 SGDLS and CDR2 YYNGEE. DNA for the CDR3: TGTGCCAGCAGCGTAGGTGACCCATTAAGGGGCGAGCAGTACTTC. This sequence encodes CASSVGDPLRGEQYF.